This T cell receptor (beta chain) was found in a study of shared clonotypes between healthy human individuals. The assay was immunoSEQ multiplex PCR, and TCRdb's table has in-frame clones only and misses some. The top ten hold roughly 0.35% of the sample, which has fewer than 1.8 million clones, around 98.5% seen once. Sequencing was carried out using naive CD4+ T cells sorted from blood. Sample subset: CD45RA+ positively selected. This clonotype was sampled from a man aged 25-40 years in good health.

CDR3: CAISVGTSGDTDTQYF. The CDR3 nucleotides read TGTGCCATCAGTGTGGGGACTAGCGGGGACACAGATACGCAGTATTTT. V usage is TRBV10-3 and J usage is TRBJ2-3; 13 nucleotides line up with TRBD2. V lost 4 bases to trimming and J lost 2 bases; unmatched junction nucleotides: 3. The CDR3 extends over 16 amino acids. Germline V CDR1 and CDR2: ENHRY, SYGVKD.